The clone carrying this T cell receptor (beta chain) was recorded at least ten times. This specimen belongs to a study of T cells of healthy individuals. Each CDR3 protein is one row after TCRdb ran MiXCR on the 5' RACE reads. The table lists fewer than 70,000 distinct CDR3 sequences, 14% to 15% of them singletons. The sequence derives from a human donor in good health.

The CDR3 reads CASSGGITDTQYF. CDR3 nucleotide sequence: TGTGCCAGCAGCGGGGGGATCACAGATACGCAGTATTTT. The chain couples TRBV6-5 to TRBJ2-3, with 7 bases that match TRBD2. V gave up 6 bases and J gave up 2 bases; unmatched junction bases: 2. Germline-derived CDR1 and CDR2 are MNHEY and SVGAGI. The CDR3 is made up of 13 amino acids.